This T cell receptor beta chain was identified during a study of cytomegalovirus exposure and HLA in healthy donors (dated by TCRdb to 2015 to 2018). As for the study more broadly: In an earlier analysis of fewer than 750 of the donors, 250 to 350 Gb of sequence data and some 100 million unique TCR beta sequences from approximately 180 million T cells were reported. Using immunosequencing, the study profiled T cell repertoires from about 610 subjects and related those repertoires to cytomegalovirus serostatus. A later genetic analysis took genome-wide SNP genotypes for about three fifths of the roughly 670 donors and used that subset as a discovery cohort. In addition to the first cohort of around 670 subjects, a separate validation cohort of approximately 130 different subjects was used. On average, over 200,000 unique TCR beta nucleotide sequences were sequenced per donor among 398 genotyped donors of the cohort, with roughly 18% of those sequences being non-productive. The study combined high-throughput TCR immunosequencing, statistical association of individual TCRs with disease status, and machine learning to predict cytomegalovirus infection status. The number of typed donors differed by locus: 629-630 for A, B, C, DRB1 and DQB1; approximately 540 for DQA1; fewer than 610 for DPA1; and some 430 for DPB1. Both class I and class II loci were covered by HLA typing, at four-digit resolution. Every repertoire in the discovery cohort had been generated on one and the same sequencing platform. In a later analysis, previously published TCR beta repertoires from about 670 donors were re-analyzed and high-resolution HLA genotyping was added so that TCR occurrence patterns could be studied. Rather than using new phenotypic data, the later analysis identified candidate immune exposures from TCR beta sequences and from how often those sequences occurred across donors. The study aimed to test whether cataloging public T cell receptors could reveal signatures of past pathogen exposure. The genetic ancestry cluster associated with self-reported Caucasian donors included roughly 84% of the roughly 400 genotyped donors. An earlier analysis of several hundred of the donors applied high-throughput TCR beta sequencing to assess whether each TCR beta V gene segment acted as functional or pseudogenic. Because of strong linkage in the cohort, 4 to 6 DR-DQ haplotypes were treated as single units for association and clustering. About 300 gigabases of sequencing data and around 85 million unique TCR sequences made up an early release that covered 500 to 650 HLA-typed donors. Donor age, sex, ethnicity and CMV serostatus were collected together with the repertoire data. Study-wide conclusions, independent of this receptor: Most CMV-associated TCR beta chains appeared to be HLA-restricted in a later analysis, and the HLA associations seemed to be driven largely by CMV exposure. Because HLA typing was unavailable for some donors at each locus, only the typed subset was used in association tests. The authors suggested that the approach could potentially be generalized to other disease states and immunological phenotypes. Roughly uniform sequencing depth across donors was assumed in presence/absence analyses, although this assumption may not hold. A later genetic analysis reported fewer N-insertions in productive TCRs among donors in an Asian-associated ancestry cluster than the roughly 700-donor mean. Several of the top co-occurrence clusters appeared to be linked to parvovirus B19, influenza, CMV and Epstein-Barr virus, according to a later analysis. At a false discovery rate of 0.05, a later analysis linked under 20,000 TCR beta sequences to specific HLA alleles. Across donors, most TCR sequences were observed very rarely, whereas some public TCRs were present in many individuals. The classifier was reported to diagnose cytomegalovirus status with high specificity and sensitivity in both the original cohort and the validation cohort. For the cohort, immune exposure information was limited to CMV serostatus. The sequencing pipeline was judged likely to have produced a cluster of highly shared sequence variants as a technical artifact. An earlier analysis of around 600 of the donors showed that most TCR beta V segments appeared in productive rearrangements either about 90% or about 30% of the time, which broadly matched IMGT annotations. When HLA alleles, especially DR and DQ, strongly co-occurred, TCR associations were difficult to assign to individual alleles. A further reported finding was that TCR beta sequences accurately predicted the HLA-A and HLA-B alleles for most subjects in the first cohort. In a later analysis, TCR association rates were found to vary across HLA loci, with the most associated TCRs seen for DRB1 alleles and the fewest for HLA-C alleles. Because counts were too low, about 18 rarely observed V segments, including chromosome 9 orphons, were left out of the earlier analysis of about 620 of the donors. The study gave a list of more than 150 TCR beta chains associated with cytomegalovirus. Only TCR beta chains were sequenced in this cohort, and the absence of alpha or paired-chain data limited detectable features. V-gene and J-gene trimming of TCR beta chains was associated with a missense DCLRE1C variant in a later genetic analysis, and the association was replicated in an independent cohort. Linkage disequilibrium might explain the correlated functional status among segregating V segments, but an unknown experimental factor could not be ruled out. A few of the identified cytomegalovirus-associated TCR beta chains were confirmed in vitro to be specific for cytomegalovirus antigens. In a later analysis, HLA-associated TCR beta chains showed more clonal expansion and lower generation probabilities than non-associated chains that were equally common.

With respect to this clone: There is no known antigen for this receptor.

The method behind the library was the immunoSEQ multiplex PCR assay. For the multiplex PCR, a mixture combining 60 forward primers for TCR Vbeta segments and 13 reverse primers for TCR Jbeta segments was used. Amplification of the CDR3 region of rearranged TCR beta genes was performed with a multiplex PCR assay on genomic DNA. On the Illumina HiSeq System, the amplified TCR beta libraries were sequenced as 87-base-pair reads. In the original analysis: A later analysis counted about 80 million unique TCR beta chains across the approximately 700 repertoires, and roughly 11 million of these chains were shared by at least two donors. Raw reads were error-corrected and collapsed into unique sequences with a nearest-neighbor algorithm that merged closely related sequences to remove PCR and sequencing errors. V, D and J gene segments were assigned by aligning CDR3 sequences to IMGT reference sequences. For a sequence to be retained, at least a six-nucleotide match to both a V gene segment and a J gene segment was required. Rearrangements were called productive when the CDR3 lacked stop codons and stayed in frame with V and J; all others were non-productive. Following IMGT convention, CDR3 was defined as the stretch from the second conserved V-encoded cysteine up to the conserved J-encoded phenylalanine. The earlier analysis of a few hundred of the donors excluded sequences that lacked an unambiguous match to a single V gene segment. In an earlier analysis of about 590 of the donors, a V segment was called functional when productive rearrangements were above 56.7%, and segregating when the standard deviation between donors exceeded 5%. A statistical classification framework was built for diagnosing cytomegalovirus status from the catalog of TCR beta chain sequences. In a later analysis, V and J genes were assigned by comparing TCR nucleotide sequences against IMGT/GENE-DB human TR gene sequences. Using the TCRdist pipeline, a later analysis assigned CDR3 sequences along with most-parsimonious VDJ recombination scenarios. In a later analysis, every TCR beta chain was defined by the combination of its CDR3 amino acid sequence and its V-gene family, and reads without a unique V-gene family were dropped. In a later analysis, 500 to 650 highly shared, low-generation-probability nucleotide sequences were removed to address suspected cross-contamination and a sequencing artifact. In a later analysis, a clonal expansion index was calculated for each public chain from normalized within-repertoire ranks of inferred template counts. In a later analysis, generation probabilities were computed using a VDJ recombination model fitted to out-of-frame rearrangements, and the results were checked against IGoR. In a later analysis, TCR-TCR, TCR-HLA and TCR-CMV co-occurrence was scored with hypergeometric tests, and a repertoire-size bias correction was applied to TCR pairs. In a later analysis, false discovery rates were estimated by permuting HLA or CMV assignments 20 times. In a later analysis, co-occurring TCRs were grouped using DBSCAN, and TCRdist sequence similarity was added for clustering within HLA-allele-positive subsets. Repertoires with fewer than 30,000 or more than 120,000 public chains were left out of co-occurrence clustering, as were several repertoires with anomalous nucleotide sharing. Sourced from immuneACCESS, this table was stored by TCRdb with only in-frame sequences that have V and J called. A share of the clones is absent; for the studies checked, an unresolved V gene accounts for under half, and the remainder has no known explanation. V, J and clone size are those of that table, while D and trimming were read from the DNA. The sample's table lists a count of approximately 50,000 clones. The ten biggest clones cover less than 2.5% of the sample.

The cohort was made up of under 800 healthy bone marrow donors. At the time of sampling, every cohort member was nominally healthy, though immune exposures that went unrecorded were likely present. The donor was CMV seronegative and was included in the group of a few hundred seronegative cohort members. Each donor provided a peripheral blood sample, and peripheral blood mononuclear cells were used for TCR beta sequencing. Genomic DNA extraction from the blood cell samples was performed with the Qiagen DNeasy Blood Extraction Kit. Sequenced material: PBMCs. The receptor was derived from a female donor in good health and CMV-seronegative.

The CDR3 loop reads CASSPGLKGDNEQFF. The DNA is TGCGCCAGCAGCCCGGGACTTAAAGGCGACAATGAGCAGTTCTTC. The V and J segments used are TRBV5-1 and TRBJ2-1, and the D gene may be TRBD2, 6 bases matching. CDR3 length: 15 amino acids, cysteine to phenylalanine. Only CDR3 DNA is held: 45 bases, read in frame from base 1. In the germline V gene, CDR1 corresponds to SGHRS and CDR2 to YFSETQ. V lost 4 bases and J lost 5 bases; the stretch between them is 16 bases long.